A single sample gave rise to the 15 T cell receptor beta chains below, sequenced in a study of blood T cell repertoires in COVID-19. The repertoire was sequenced with immunoSEQ multiplex PCR; TCRdb's copy has only in-frame clones and lacks some. Altogether about 130,000 clones are present, approximately 70% being singletons, with the ten largest covering 1.5% to 2%. The sample taken for sequencing was peripheral blood. These TCRs come from a woman between 65 and 79 years old with acute or convalescent COVID-19.

The rearrangement joins TRBV5-1 to TRBJ2-7, with 7 nucleotides matching TRBD1. CDR3 length: 15 amino acids. J lost 3 bases, V lost 0 bases, and 6 bases had no gene match. From germline, CDR1 is SGHRS and CDR2 YFSETQ. CDR3 DNA sequence: TGCGCCAGCAGCTTGGGAACGGGACAGAGCTACGAGCAGTACTTC. This gives the protein CASSLGTGQSYEQYF. The full variable domain, completed using reference TRBV5-1 and TRBJ2-7, is KAGVTQTPRYLIKTRGQQVTLSCSPISGHRSVSWYQQTPGQGLQFLFEYFSETQRNKGNFPGRFSGRQFSNSRSEMNVSTLELGDSALYLCASSLGTGQSYEQYFGPGTRLTVT.

This rearrangement joins TRBV28 to TRBJ1-6; 10 bases fit TRBD1. The V gene's germline CDR1 is MDHEN and CDR2 SYDVKM. J was trimmed by 7 bases and V by 6 bases; bases with no gene match: 6. This CDR3 region has 15 residues. The CDR3 DNA reads as TGTGCCAGCAGCCTTGGACAGGGGGGGAATTCACCCCTCCACTTT. Residues: CASSLGQGGNSPLHF.

J is TRBJ2-3 and V is TRBV7-6; 10 positions agree with TRBD1. From germline, CDR1 is SGHVS and CDR2 FNYEAQ. J gave up 3 bases and V 4 bases, and 1 base lay outside the gene matches. The CDR3 has 14 residues. The CDR3 nucleotides are TGTGCCAGCAGCTGGACAGGGGGTACAGATACGCAGTATTTT. Translation: CASSWTGGTDTQYF.

This clone is a singleton in its sample. The CDR3 DNA is TGTGCCAGCAGTTACCGGGACAGGCGTGAAAAACTGTTTTTT. Translated: CASSYRDRREKLFF. The rearrangement joins TRBV6-5 to TRBJ1-4; 8 bases align to TRBD1. CDR3 length: 14 amino acids. Trimming cost V 2 bases and J 7 bases; bases outside gene matches: 3. CDR1 MNHEY and CDR2 SVGAGI come from the germline V gene.

The chain is built from TRBV6-4 and TRBJ2-1, with 7 bases fitting TRBD1. The CDR3 totals 15 residues. With V trimmed by 4 bases and J by 6 bases, 9 bases remained unmatched. Germline V lookup: CDR1 MRHNA, CDR2 SNTAGT. The CDR3 protein is CASSVGRGISNEQFF. The CDR3 nucleotides are TGTGCCAGCAGTGTCGGCAGGGGGATTTCCAATGAGCAGTTCTTC.

The chain combines TRBV6-5 with TRBJ2-1, with 10 bases fitting TRBD2. The V gene end was trimmed by 6 bases and the J gene end by 8 bases; junction bases not matched to a gene: 10. Germline loops: CDR1 MNHEY, CDR2 SVGAGI. CDR3 length: 15 residues. The CDR3 spells CASSSNPGLADEQFF. The CDR3 DNA reads TGTGCCAGCAGCTCCAACCCCGGACTAGCGGATGAGCAGTTCTTC.

This rearrangement joins TRBV3-1 (or the pseudogene TRBV3-2) to TRBJ2-3; maybe TRBD1 (6 bases). Germline V CDR1 and CDR2: LGHDT, YNNKEL (reference sequence). Deletions cut 3 bases from V and 2 bases from J, with 15 bases between. The CDR3 sequence is 16 residues long. The CDR3 DNA follows: TGTGCCAGCAGCCAGGGGGCTAGCCGGGCCACAGATACGCAGTATTTT. Translating gives CASSQGASRATDTQYF.

The chain carries TRBV2 and TRBJ1-2, with a possible D match to TRBD1 (5 bases). CDR3 length equals 15 residues. The germline gives CDR1 SNHLY, CDR2 FYNNEI. With 6 bases removed from V and 2 bases from J, the gap between germline ends came to 16 bases. In DNA, the CDR3 is TGTGCCAGCAGCGGGGGAGGGCTGGACAACTATGGCTACACCTTC. Amino acids: CASSGGGLDNYGYTF. Complete variable domain (other parts from reference TRBV2 and TRBJ1-2): EPEVTQTPSHQVTQMGQEVILRCVPISNHLYFYWYRQILGQKVEFLVSFYNNEISEKSEIFDDQFSVERPDGSNFTLKIRSTKLEDSAMYFCASSGGGLDNYGYTFGSGTRLTVV.

The DNA of the CDR3 is TGTGCCAGCAGCTTGACTAGCGGGGGGGCTACAGATACGCAGTATTTT. The encoded protein is CASSLTSGGATDTQYF. The genes are TRBV5-4 and TRBJ2-3; TRBD2 matches at 13 bases. The V gene end was trimmed by 1 base and the J gene end by 3 bases; junction bases not matched to a gene: 2. CDR3 size: 16 residues. CDR1 and CDR2 from the germline V gene are SGHNT and YYREEE (reference sequence). The variable domain in full, completed from reference TRBV5-4 and TRBJ2-3, reads ETGVTQSPTHLIKTRGQQVTLRCSSQSGHNTVSWYQQALGQGPQFIFQYYREEENGRGNFPPRFSGLQFPNYSSELNVNALELDDSALYLCASSLTSGGATDTQYFGPGTRLTVL.

This clone turned up a few times. The chain combines TRBV10-3 with TRBJ1-3, with 8 nucleotides matching TRBD1. The CDR3 length is 14 residues. CDR1 ENHRY and CDR2 SYGVKD come from the germline V gene. Trimming at V came to 5 bases and at J to 3 bases, leaving 3 bases not matched to a gene. CDR3 sequence: CAISNDRGGNTIYF. The CDR3, as DNA: TGTGCCATCAGTAACGACAGGGGTGGAAACACCATATATTTT.

V usage is TRBV7-2 and J usage is TRBJ2-1, with a weak D call TRBD1 (6 bases). This CDR3 is built from 15 residues. The V gene lost 5 bases and the J gene lost 6 bases, with 17 bases spanning the gap. The germline gives CDR1 SGHTA, CDR2 FQGNSA. The CDR3: CASSPSSSRGNEQFF. CDR3 sequence (DNA): TGTGCCAGCAGCCCCTCTTCGTCCAGGGGCAATGAGCAGTTCTTC.

The table lists this clone with a count of one. V and J are TRBV12-5 and TRBJ2-5; D ambiguous. This CDR3 has 11 residues. V shed 4 bases and J shed 4 bases, with 4 bases lying between them. Germline V gene data show CDR1 as LGHNT and CDR2 as FRNRAP. This chain's CDR3 is CASGSSETQYF. DNA for the CDR3: TGTGCTAGTGGTTCATCAGAGACCCAGTACTTC.

The chain combines TRBV7-2 with TRBJ2-1; 11 bases are shared with TRBD2. This CDR3 region has 17 residues. CDR1 and CDR2 from the germline V gene are SGHTA and FQGNSA. The J segment lost 7 bases and the V segment lost 5 bases, leaving 13 bases of the junction unmatched. CDR3 sequence (DNA): TGTGCCAGCAGCATACACGGTAGCGGGGGGGCGGGAAATGAGCAGTTCTTC. Translated, it gives CASSIHGSGGAGNEQFF.

In this sample, this clone turned up once. The chain joins TRBV19 to TRBJ2-1; TRBD2 aligns across 7 bases. CDR3 size: 16 residues. V was clipped by 3 bases and J by 5 bases; unmatched bases: 10. In germline, CDR1 is LNHDA, CDR2 SQIVND (reference sequence). CDR3 sequence reads: CASSMPSGTSDNEQFF. In DNA form, the CDR3 reads TGTGCCAGTAGTATGCCGAGCGGGACCTCGGACAATGAGCAGTTCTTC. The full variable domain, rest sourced from reference TRBV19 and TRBJ2-1, is DGGITQSPKYLFRKEGQNVTLSCEQNLNHDAMYWYRQDPGQGLRLIYYSQIVNDFQKGDIAEGYSVSREKKESFPLTVTSAQKNPTAFYLCASSMPSGTSDNEQFFGPGTRLTVL.

The gene calls are TRBV30 and TRBJ2-1, with TRBD2 matching 12 bases. Trimming cost V 5 bases and J 12 bases; bases outside gene matches: 5. This CDR3 has 12 amino acids. Germline CDR1 GTSNPN, CDR2 SVGIG (reference sequence). The CDR3 DNA is TGTGCCTGGGGGACTAGCGGGTCAAGGCAGTTCTTC. Translating gives CAWGTSGSRQFF.